This T cell receptor beta chain was profiled in a study of cytomegalovirus exposure and HLA in healthy donors. Study findings and constraints: Earlier analysis looked at TCR beta V segments, and most were productive about 90% or about 30% of the time. Some highly shared sequence variants likely arose as a pipeline artifact.

Losses at the gene ends were 5 bases for V and 1 base for J; bases not matched to a gene: 7. The CDR3 sequence is 16 residues long. CDR1 and CDR2 (germline): LNHNV, YYDKDF (reference sequence). The PCR made use of 60 Vbeta and 13 Jbeta primers. Assay used: immunoSEQ multiplex PCR; TCRdb lists only in-frame clones, some missing. The sample totals approximately 60,000 clones. As concerns this clone: Its antigen is undetermined.

The receptor was derived from a man aged 25 to 40 in good health and CMV-seropositive. The sample comprised PBMCs. The chain joins TRBV15 to TRBJ1-3; 8 bases agree with TRBD1. CDR3 in amino acids: CATSRTGGISGNTIYF. The CDR3 DNA reads TGTGCCACCAGCCGTACAGGGGGGATTTCTGGAAACACCATATATTTT.